This T cell receptor (beta chain) was identified in a study of cytomegalovirus exposure and HLA in healthy donors (dated by TCRdb to 2017 to 2019). In the study overall: According to an earlier analysis of a few hundred of the donors, about 179 million T cells yielded roughly 110 million unique TCR beta sequences and roughly 280 Gb of sequence data. Typing coverage varied by locus: roughly 620-640 donors for A, B, C, DRB1 and DQB1; approximately 500 for DQA1; nearly 610 for DPA1; some 470 for DPB1. Among 300 to 450 genotyped donors of the cohort, an average of approximately 230,000 unique TCR beta nucleotide sequences were sequenced per donor, around 20% of them non-productive. A handful of DR-DQ haplotypes were treated as single units for association and clustering because of strong linkage in the cohort. An early release covering roughly 640 HLA-typed donors comprised 250 to 350 gigabases of sequencing data and tens of millions of unique TCR sequences. Every repertoire in the discovery cohort had been generated on one and the same sequencing platform. Along with the roughly 670-subject first cohort, a separate validation cohort of 120 different subjects was used. The study was designed to test whether signatures of past pathogen exposure could be identified by cataloging public T cell receptors. The genetic ancestry cluster associated with self-reported Caucasian donors included roughly 84% of the roughly 390 genotyped donors. The study used immunosequencing to profile the T cell repertoires of some 600 subjects and linked those repertoires to cytomegalovirus serostatus. HLA typing included class I and class II loci at four-digit resolution. To decide whether each TCR beta V gene segment behaved as functional or pseudogenic, an earlier analysis of over 500 of the donors relied on high-throughput TCR beta sequencing. Rather than drawing on any new phenotypic data, the later analysis identified candidate immune exposures from TCR beta sequences and the way those sequences occurred across donors. Donor age, sex, ethnicity and CMV serostatus were compiled alongside the repertoire data. High-throughput TCR immunosequencing, statistical association of individual TCRs with disease status, and machine learning were combined to predict cytomegalovirus infection status. In a later analysis, previously published TCR beta repertoires from more than 500 donors were re-analyzed and high-resolution HLA genotyping was added so that TCR occurrence patterns could be studied. A later genetic analysis used genome-wide SNP genotypes for about three fifths of the 666 donors, treating that subset as a discovery cohort.

Library generation was performed with the immunoSEQ multiplex PCR assay. A mixture of 60 forward primers for TCR Vbeta segments and 13 reverse primers for TCR Jbeta segments was used in the multiplex PCR. The CDR3 region of rearranged TCR beta genes was amplified from genomic DNA by a multiplex PCR assay. The amplified TCR beta libraries were sequenced on the Illumina HiSeq System as 87-base-pair reads. Per the original workflow: Across the 670 or so repertoires, a later analysis counted 80 million or so unique TCR beta chains, roughly 11 million of which were shared by at least two donors. To remove PCR and sequencing errors, raw reads were error-corrected and collapsed into unique sequences using a nearest-neighbor algorithm that merged closely related sequences. To assign V, D and J gene segments, CDR3 sequences were aligned to IMGT reference sequences. For a sequence to be retained, a match of at least six nucleotides to both a V gene segment and a J gene segment was required. A rearrangement counted as productive if the CDR3 had no stop codons and remained in frame with V and J, and every other rearrangement counted as non-productive. CDR3 was defined according to IMGT convention as the region running from the second conserved V-encoded cysteine to the conserved J-encoded phenylalanine. The earlier analysis of 500 to 650 of the donors excluded any sequence lacking an unambiguous match to a single V gene segment. In an earlier analysis of several hundred of the donors, V segments were called functional above 56.7% productive rearrangements and were called segregating when the between-donor standard deviation exceeded 5%. A statistical classification framework was built for diagnosing cytomegalovirus status from the catalog of TCR beta chain sequences. In a later analysis, V and J genes were assigned by comparing TCR nucleotide sequences against IMGT/GENE-DB human TR gene sequences. Using the TCRdist pipeline, a later analysis assigned CDR3 sequences along with most-parsimonious VDJ recombination scenarios. A later analysis defined each TCR beta chain by its CDR3 amino acid sequence plus V-gene family, and excluded reads lacking a unique V-gene family. In a later analysis, around 600 highly shared, low-generation-probability nucleotide sequences were removed to address suspected cross-contamination and a sequencing artifact. In a later analysis, a clonal expansion index was calculated for each public chain from normalized within-repertoire ranks of inferred template counts. In a later analysis, generation probabilities were computed with a VDJ recombination model fitted to out-of-frame rearrangements, and the resulting probabilities were checked against IGoR. Hypergeometric tests were used in a later analysis to score TCR-TCR, TCR-HLA and TCR-CMV co-occurrence, with a repertoire-size bias correction applied to the TCR pairs. To estimate false discovery rates, a later analysis permuted the HLA or CMV assignments 20 times. In a later analysis, co-occurring TCRs were grouped with DBSCAN, and TCRdist sequence similarity was added when clustering was performed within HLA-allele-positive subsets. Co-occurrence clustering excluded repertoires with fewer than 30,000 or more than 120,000 public chains, plus five with anomalous nucleotide sharing. TCRdb took this table from immuneACCESS and kept in-frame rearrangements with V and J called. Such tables lack part of the clones; where checked against another copy, unresolved V genes explain under half of the gap, and the rest is unexplained. The V and J calls and the clone size are those of that table, but D and trimming were determined from the DNA. Recorded for this sample are more than 150,000 clones; roughly 80% of them occurred a single time. Under 8% of the sample lies in the top ten.

Study-wide conclusions, independent of this receptor: Because counts were too low, fewer than 20 rarely observed V segments, including chromosome 9 orphons, were excluded from the earlier analysis of about 500 of the donors. Most TCR sequences were observed very rarely across donors, whereas some public TCRs were present in many individuals. When HLA alleles, especially DR and DQ, strongly co-occurred, attributing TCR associations to individual alleles was difficult. In a later genetic analysis, a missense DCLRE1C variant was associated with V-gene and J-gene trimming of TCR beta chains, and the association was replicated in an independent cohort. The authors suggested that the approach could potentially be extended to other disease states and immunological phenotypes. Sequencing depth was assumed to be roughly uniform across donors in the presence/absence analyses, though that assumption may not hold. The cohort was sequenced for TCR beta chains only, and without alpha or paired-chain data the features that could be detected were limited. According to a later analysis, TCR association rates differed among HLA loci, with DRB1 alleles showing the most associated TCRs and HLA-C alleles showing the fewest. At a false discovery rate of 0.05, a later analysis linked 16,951 TCR beta sequences to specific HLA alleles. A group of highly shared sequence variants was considered likely to be a technical artifact of the sequencing pipeline. Correlated functional status among segregating V segments might reflect linkage disequilibrium, but an unknown experimental factor could not be ruled out. HLA typing was unavailable for some donors at each locus, so association tests used only the typed subset. Compared with the 666-donor mean, donors in an Asian-associated ancestry cluster had fewer N-insertions in productive TCRs, according to a later genetic analysis. A few of the identified cytomegalovirus-associated TCR beta chains were confirmed in vitro to be specific for cytomegalovirus antigens. Some IMGT-functional V segments, including TRBV6-2 and TRBV6-3, could not be distinguished by the 87-base-pair reads and were therefore excluded. In a later analysis, HLA-associated TCR beta chains were found to be more clonally expanded and to have lower generation probabilities than equally common non-associated chains. A later analysis found that most CMV-associated TCR beta chains appeared HLA-restricted, with HLA associations seemingly driven largely by CMV exposure. Broadly in line with IMGT annotations, most TCR beta V segments showed up in productive rearrangements about 87% or about 30% of the time in an earlier analysis of approximately 640 of the donors. A further reported finding was that TCR beta sequences accurately predicted the HLA-A and HLA-B alleles for most subjects in the first cohort. The study listed 150 to 200 TCR beta chains as associated with cytomegalovirus. Several of the top co-occurrence clusters appeared to be linked to parvovirus B19, influenza, CMV and Epstein-Barr virus, according to a later analysis. In both the original and validation cohorts, the classifier was reported to diagnose cytomegalovirus status with high specificity and sensitivity. For the cohort, immune exposure information was limited to CMV serostatus.

In total, roughly 670 healthy bone marrow donors made up the cohort. At the time of sampling, every cohort member was nominally healthy, though immune exposures that went unrecorded were likely present. The donor was CMV seropositive and belonged to the group of about 290 seropositive cohort members. Each donor provided a peripheral blood sample, and peripheral blood mononuclear cells were used for TCR beta sequencing. The Qiagen DNeasy Blood Extraction Kit was used to extract genomic DNA from the blood cell samples. Points on this clone: The specificity of this receptor is unknown. Base-call qualities are not available, and no considerably larger clone is one nucleotide away.

The CDR3, from cysteine to phenylalanine, totals 14 residues. The only DNA kept is the CDR3, 42 bases in frame from the first base. The germline V gene (reference sequence) yields SGHKS for CDR1 and YYEKEE for CDR2. V is pruned by 4 bases and J by 1 base, leaving 4 bases of the junction without a gene match. The V and J segments used are TRBV5-5 and TRBJ2-5; 7 bases in the middle match TRBD1. The sequenced sample was PBMCs. The receptor's source is a woman in her forties or fifties in good health and CMV-seropositive. The nucleotide sequence is given as TGTGCCAGCAGCCGGACAGGAGCCCAAGAGACCCAGTACTTC. It translates as CASSRTGAQETQYF.